This TCR beta chain was observed in a study of human T cells and chemical hapten exposure (dated by TCRdb to 2020 to 2023). The study in broad terms: For sensitization, 2% DPC in acetone was applied to a roughly 2 cm by roughly 2 cm area of upper inner arm skin. Throughout the roughly 25-week study period, patients were also given weekly therapeutic DPC doses on the scalp. Patch testing was done on the upper back using Finn chambers containing 0.01% DPC, and results were scored after 6 days according to International Contact Dermatitis Research Group standards. The patient cohort, mostly female, included alopecia areata with under or over 50% scalp involvement, alopecia totalis and alopecia universalis. Libraries were pooled for sequencing, and per-sample TCR yields varied mainly because of small differences in library volumes within the pool. In alopecia patients, the study followed how the peripheral blood TCR repertoire changed in vivo over primary and secondary sensitization to diphenylcyclopropenone (DPC), a hapten. Blood samples were taken from patients before sensitization (week 0) and then at 2, 6 and about 24 weeks after DPC sensitization. For TCR sequencing, blood came from 25 to 35 alopecia patients at anywhere from one to four time points (pre-sensitization, 2, 6 and 24 weeks).

To prepare the library, RACE was applied. TCRdb records NextSeq 500 as the sequencer. During library preparation, unique molecular identifiers were attached to individual cDNA molecules so that TCRs could be counted quantitatively and reproducibly. From each blood RNA sample, both TCR alpha and TCR beta chains were sequenced. The source study handled its data this way. Samples had a median of roughly 99,000 TCRs, with a range from roughly 23,224 to 700,000. The Decombinator software suite was used to annotate the V, J and CDR3 of the TCR reads. For the PS versus PT1 abundance plots, all samples were subsampled to the same number of TCRs (28,000). TCRs were defined as expanded if absent before sensitization and observed at least eight times at the 2-week time point. TCRdb redid the processing of the public reads, applying fastp at Q25 and MiXCR, and retained in-frame beta chains. Every CDR3 protein is listed once, alongside the most common genes and DNA of its rows. TCRdb's processing, not the study's, gives the V and J calls here. The sample table contains under 300,000 distinct CDR3 sequences; only one count was recorded for just under 8% of them. The top ten hold 1.2% of the sample.

The time point label, read with the paper, signifies: pre-sensitization, week 0. The treatment or condition label on this specimen signifies: therapeutic diphenylcyclopropenone sensitization with weekly scalp DPC. At every patch-test visit, the blood draw took place before the patch test was put on. Patients were considered eligible if aged 18 to 70, diagnosed with alopecia and deemed suitable for DPC therapy, and patients were excluded if pregnant. Unfractionated whole blood was collected in Tempus Blood RNA tubes, and total RNA was extracted from that blood. What the work shows at the level of the full study, not this receptor alone: The number of TCRs above 1 in 1000 frequency did not change with DPC sensitization; there was no evidence of global repertoire structure alterations. Repeated subsampling changed both the strength of the expansion versus patch-test correlation and the threshold at which that correlation became significant. The number of PT1 expanded TCRs positively correlated with patch test score, significant at thresholds 8, 16 and 32 but not 4. Alopecia, a presumed autoimmune disease, was present in all patients, so the immune response of the patients might differ from that of healthy individuals. Expanded TCRs formed significantly more large CDR3 similarity clusters than pre-sensitization or healthy control sets, consistent with antigen-driven responses.

The table lists this clonotype with a few counts. Its antigen specificity is not known. Base qualities are not provided; no much larger clone lies one nucleotide away. From a lookup of the germline V gene, CDR1 and CDR2 are SGHAT and FQNNGV. Trimming takes 1 base from V and 7 bases from J, and the germline ends sit 10 bases apart. Including the terminal cysteine and phenylalanine, the CDR3 comprises 13 residues. The retained sequence is limited to the CDR3, 39 bases, with the frame set at the first base. The sequence derives from a man aged 18-30 years with alopecia areata. Some clones in this sample may be carry-over from other donors' samples. Recombination connected TRBV11-2 to TRBJ1-1; the D gene cannot be named for sure. Sample: whole blood, taken in connection with sensitization to the hapten diphenylcyclopropenone (DPC). The DNA sequence is given as TGTGCCAGCAGCTTAGCGATGGGATTTGAAGCTTTCTTT. The resulting protein is CASSLAMGFEAFF.